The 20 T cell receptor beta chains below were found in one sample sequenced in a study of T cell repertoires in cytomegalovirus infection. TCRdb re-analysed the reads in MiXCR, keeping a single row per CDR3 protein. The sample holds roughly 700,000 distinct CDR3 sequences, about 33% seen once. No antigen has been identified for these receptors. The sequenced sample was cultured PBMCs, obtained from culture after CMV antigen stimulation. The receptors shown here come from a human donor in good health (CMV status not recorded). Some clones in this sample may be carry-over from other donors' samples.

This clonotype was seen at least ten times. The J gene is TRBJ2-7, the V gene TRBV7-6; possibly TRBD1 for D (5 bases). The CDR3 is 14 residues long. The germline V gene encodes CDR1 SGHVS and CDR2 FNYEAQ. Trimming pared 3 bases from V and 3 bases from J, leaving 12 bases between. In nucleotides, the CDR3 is TGTGCCAGCAGCTTTATGGGGCGAGGCTACGAGCAGTACTTC. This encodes CASSFMGRGYEQYF.

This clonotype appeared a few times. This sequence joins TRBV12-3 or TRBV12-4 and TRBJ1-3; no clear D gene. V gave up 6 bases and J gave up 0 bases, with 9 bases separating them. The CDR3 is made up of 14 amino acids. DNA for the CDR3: TGTGCCAGCAGGGCAGGCAGCTCTGGAAACACCATATATTTT. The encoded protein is CASRAGSSGNTIYF.

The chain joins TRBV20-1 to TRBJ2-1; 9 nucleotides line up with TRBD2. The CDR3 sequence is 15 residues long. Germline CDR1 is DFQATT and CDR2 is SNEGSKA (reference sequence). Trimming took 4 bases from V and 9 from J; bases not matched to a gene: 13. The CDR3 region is CSAKVWREGEGEQFF. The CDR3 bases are TGCAGTGCTAAAGTGTGGCGGGAGGGCGAGGGTGAGCAGTTCTTC.

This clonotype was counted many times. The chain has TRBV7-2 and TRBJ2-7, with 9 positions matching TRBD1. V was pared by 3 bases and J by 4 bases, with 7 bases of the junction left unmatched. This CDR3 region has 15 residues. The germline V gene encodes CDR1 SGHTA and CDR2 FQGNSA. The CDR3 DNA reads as TGTGCCAGCAGCTTGTCCGGGACAGGGTATTACGAGCAGTACTTC. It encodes CASSLSGTGYYEQYF. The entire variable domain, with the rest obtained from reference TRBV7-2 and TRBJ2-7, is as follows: GAGVSQSPSNKVTEKGKDVELRCDPISGHTALYWYRQSLGQGLEFLIYFQGNSAPDKSGLPSDRFSAERTGGSVSTLTIQRTQQEDSAVYLCASSLSGTGYYEQYFGPGTRLTVT.

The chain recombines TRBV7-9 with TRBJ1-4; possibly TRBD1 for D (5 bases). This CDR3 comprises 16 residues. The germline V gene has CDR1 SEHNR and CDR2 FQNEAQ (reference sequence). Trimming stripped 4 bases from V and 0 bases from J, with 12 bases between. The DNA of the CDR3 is TGTGCCAGCAGCTGGGGGGTAGCTTCAACTAATGAAAAACTGTTTTTT. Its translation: CASSWGVASTNEKLFF.

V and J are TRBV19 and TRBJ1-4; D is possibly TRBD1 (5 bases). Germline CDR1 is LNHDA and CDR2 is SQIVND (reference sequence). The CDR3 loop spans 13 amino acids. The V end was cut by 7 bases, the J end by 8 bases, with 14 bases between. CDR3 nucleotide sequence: TGTGCCAGTACCATATCGTGGGGGGAAAAACTGTTTTTT. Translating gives CASTISWGEKLFF.

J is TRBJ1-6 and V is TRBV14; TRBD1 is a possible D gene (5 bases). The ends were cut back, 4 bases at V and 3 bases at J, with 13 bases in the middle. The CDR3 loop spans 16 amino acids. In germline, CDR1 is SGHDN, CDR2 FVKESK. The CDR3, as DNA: TGTGCCAGCAGCCCCCCGGGGGACCGCTATAATTCACCCCTCCACTTT. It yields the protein CASSPPGDRYNSPLHF.

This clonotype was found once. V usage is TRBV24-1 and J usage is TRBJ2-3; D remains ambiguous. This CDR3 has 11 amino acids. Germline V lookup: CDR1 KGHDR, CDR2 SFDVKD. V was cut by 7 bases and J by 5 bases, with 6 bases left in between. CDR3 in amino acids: CATRSVDTQYF. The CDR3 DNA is TGTGCCACCAGATCAGTAGATACGCAGTATTTT.

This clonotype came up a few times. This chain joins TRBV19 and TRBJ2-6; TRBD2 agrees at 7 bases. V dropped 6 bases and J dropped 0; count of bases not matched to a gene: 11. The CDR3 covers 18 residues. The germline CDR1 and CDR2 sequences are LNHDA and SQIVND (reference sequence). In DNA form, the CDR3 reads TGTGCCAGTAGCCCGTGGGAGGGGAAAAGCTCTGGGGCCAACGTCCTGACTTTC. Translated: CASSPWEGKSSGANVLTF. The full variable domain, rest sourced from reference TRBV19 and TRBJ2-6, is DGGITQSPKYLFRKEGQNVTLSCEQNLNHDAMYWYRQDPGQGLRLIYYSQIVNDFQKGDIAEGYSVSREKKESFPLTVTSAQKNPTAFYLCASSPWEGKSSGANVLTFGAGSRLTVL.

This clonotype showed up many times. The CDR3 region has the DNA TGTGCCAGCAGCTTAGGAGCGGGAGGGCCGAATGAGCAGTTCTTC. Its translation is CASSLGAGGPNEQFF. The rearrangement links TRBV7-2 to TRBJ2-1, with 10 bases lining up with TRBD2. CDR3 length equals 15 residues. The trim removed 1 base at V and 7 bases at J, leaving 4 bases unmatched. Germline-derived CDR1 and CDR2 are SGHTA and FQGNSA. Drawing the rest from reference TRBV7-2 and TRBJ2-1, the complete variable domain is GAGVSQSPSNKVTEKGKDVELRCDPISGHTALYWYRQSLGQGLEFLIYFQGNSAPDKSGLPSDRFSAERTGGSVSTLTIQRTQQEDSAVYLCASSLGAGGPNEQFFGPGTRLTVL.

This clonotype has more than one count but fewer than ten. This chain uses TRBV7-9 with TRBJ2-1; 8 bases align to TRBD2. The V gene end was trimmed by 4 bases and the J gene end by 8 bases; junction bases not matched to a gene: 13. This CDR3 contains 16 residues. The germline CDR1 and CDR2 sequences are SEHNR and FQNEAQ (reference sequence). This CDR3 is CASSSQTSESFYEQFF. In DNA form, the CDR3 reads TGTGCCAGCAGCTCCCAGACTAGCGAATCTTTTTATGAGCAGTTCTTC.

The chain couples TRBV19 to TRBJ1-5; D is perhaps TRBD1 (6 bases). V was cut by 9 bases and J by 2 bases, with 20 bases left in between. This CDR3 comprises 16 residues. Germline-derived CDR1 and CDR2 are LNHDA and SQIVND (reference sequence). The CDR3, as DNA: TGTGCCAGACCTAGAGGGGGGGGGCCGGGCAATCAGCCCCAGCATTTT. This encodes CARPRGGGPGNQPQHF.

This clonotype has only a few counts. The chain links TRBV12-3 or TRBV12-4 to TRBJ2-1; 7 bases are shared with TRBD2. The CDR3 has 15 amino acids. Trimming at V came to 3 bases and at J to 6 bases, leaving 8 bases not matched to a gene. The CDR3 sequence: CASSLSASGSNEQFF. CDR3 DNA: TGTGCCAGCAGTTTGTCGGCTAGCGGAAGCAATGAGCAGTTCTTC.

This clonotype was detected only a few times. CDR3 amino acids: CASSLDWDMDTQYF. DNA of the CDR3: TGTGCCAGCAGCTTAGATTGGGATATGGATACGCAGTATTTT. This chain uses TRBV7-9 with TRBJ2-3; D ambiguous. Trimming took 1 base from V and 6 from J, leaving 11 bases between them. Germline values: CDR1 SEHNR, CDR2 FQNEAQ (reference sequence). This CDR3 has 14 amino acids.

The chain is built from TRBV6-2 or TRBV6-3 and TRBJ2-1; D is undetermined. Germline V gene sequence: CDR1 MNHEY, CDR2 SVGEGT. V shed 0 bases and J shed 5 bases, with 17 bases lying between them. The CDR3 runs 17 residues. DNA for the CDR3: TGTGCCAGCAGTTACTCGAGTATCCGGCCTCTGAACAATGAGCAGTTCTTC. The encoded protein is CASSYSSIRPLNNEQFF.

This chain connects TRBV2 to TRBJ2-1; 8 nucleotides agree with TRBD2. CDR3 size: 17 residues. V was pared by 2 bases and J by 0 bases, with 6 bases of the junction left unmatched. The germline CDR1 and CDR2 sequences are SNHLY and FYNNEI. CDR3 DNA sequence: TGTGCCAGCAGTGAAACCTGGACTAGCCGCTCCTACAATGAGCAGTTCTTC. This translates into CASSETWTSRSYNEQFF.

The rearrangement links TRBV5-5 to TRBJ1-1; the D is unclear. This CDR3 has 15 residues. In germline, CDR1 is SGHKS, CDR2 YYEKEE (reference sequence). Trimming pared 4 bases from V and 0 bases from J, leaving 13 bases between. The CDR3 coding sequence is TGTGCCAGCAGCGCCCCGCGGGAGATGAACACTGAAGCTTTCTTT. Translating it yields CASSAPREMNTEAFF.

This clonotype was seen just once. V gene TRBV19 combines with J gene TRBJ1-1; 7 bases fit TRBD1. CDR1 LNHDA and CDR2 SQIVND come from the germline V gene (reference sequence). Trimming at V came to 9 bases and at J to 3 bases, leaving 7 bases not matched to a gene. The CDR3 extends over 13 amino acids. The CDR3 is CASRGQTHTEAFF. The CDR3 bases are TGTGCCAGCAGGGGACAGACCCACACTGAAGCTTTCTTT. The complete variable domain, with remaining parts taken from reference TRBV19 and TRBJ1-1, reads DGGITQSPKYLFRKEGQNVTLSCEQNLNHDAMYWYRQDPGQGLRLIYYSQIVNDFQKGDIAEGYSVSREKKESFPLTVTSAQKNPTAFYLCASRGQTHTEAFFGQGTRLTVV.

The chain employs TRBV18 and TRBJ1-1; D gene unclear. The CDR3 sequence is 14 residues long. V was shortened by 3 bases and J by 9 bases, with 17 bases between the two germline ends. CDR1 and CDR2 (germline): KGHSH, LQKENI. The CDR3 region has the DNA TGTGCCAGCTCACCTCAGAGCGCCGCAACCCAAGCTTTCTTT. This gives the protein CASSPQSAATQAFF.

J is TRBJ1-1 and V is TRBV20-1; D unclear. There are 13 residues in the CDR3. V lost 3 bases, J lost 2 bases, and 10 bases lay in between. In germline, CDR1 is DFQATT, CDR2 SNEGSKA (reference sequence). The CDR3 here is CSARSVVNTEAFF. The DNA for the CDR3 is TGCAGTGCTAGGAGTGTAGTAAACACTGAAGCTTTCTTT.